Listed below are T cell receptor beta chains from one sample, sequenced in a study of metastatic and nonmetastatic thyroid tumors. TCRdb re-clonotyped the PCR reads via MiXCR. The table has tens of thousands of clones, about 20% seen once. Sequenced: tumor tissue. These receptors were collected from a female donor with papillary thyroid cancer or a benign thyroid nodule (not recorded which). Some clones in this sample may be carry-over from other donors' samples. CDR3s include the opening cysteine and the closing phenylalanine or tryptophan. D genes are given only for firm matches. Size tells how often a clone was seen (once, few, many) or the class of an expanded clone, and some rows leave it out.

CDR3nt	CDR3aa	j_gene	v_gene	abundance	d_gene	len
TGTGCCAGCATTTACTCAGGACTAGCGGGGAACACCGGTGAGCTGTTTTTT	CASIYSGLAGNTGELFF	TRBJ2-2	TRBV6-5	NA	TRBD2	17
TGCGCCAGCAGCTCCCCGCCGGGACAGGGCGCAACTAATGAAAAACTGTTTTTT	CASSSPPGQGATNEKLFF	TRBJ1-4	TRBV5-1	many	TRBD1	18
TGCAGTGTACTAGCGGGAGACGATGAGCAGTTCTTC	CSVLAGDDEQFF	TRBJ2-1	TRBV20-1	few	TRBD2	12
TGTGCCAGCAGAACTAAGGGATATACAGGGGGCAGGTATCAGCCCCAGCATTTT	CASRTKGYTGGRYQPQHF	TRBJ1-5	TRBV2	many	TRBD1	18
TGTGCCAGCAGTCTCTCGGGCACTTCTGAAGCTTTCTTT	CASSLSGTSEAFF	TRBJ1-1	TRBV28	NA	NA	13
TGTGCCAGCAGCCAAGGTGGTGGGCTCTATGGCTACACCTTC	CASSQGGGLYGYTF	TRBJ1-2	TRBV4-2	medium-sized	NA	14
TGTGCCAGCAGTGGGACAGGGGGCGCCGAAACTGAAGCTTTCTTT	CASSGTGGAETEAFF	TRBJ1-1	TRBV28	few	TRBD1	15
TGTGCCAGCTCCCGGACAAGAGAAGAGACCCAGTACTTC	CASSRTREETQYF	TRBJ2-5	TRBV18	NA	NA	13
TGCAGTGCTAGTCCAGGCAGCTGGAACACTGAAGCTTTCTTT	CSASPGSWNTEAFF	TRBJ1-1	TRBV20-1	NA	NA	14
TGCAGTGCTAAAACAGACAGGGAAGGACATGGCTACACCTTC	CSAKTDREGHGYTF	TRBJ1-2	TRBV20-1	medium-sized	TRBD1	14
TGTGCCAGCAGTTATTCCAGGACTCTAGGTGAGCAGTTCTTC	CASSYSRTLGEQFF	TRBJ2-1	TRBV6-6	many	NA	14
TGTGCCAGCAGTTCCAGACTAGCGGGAGGCTACGAGCAGTACTTC	CASSSRLAGGYEQYF	TRBJ2-7	TRBV28	NA	TRBD2	15
TGTGCCAGCAGTTCCCGGTCAGAGTCCTACGAGCAGTACTTC	CASSSRSESYEQYF	TRBJ2-7	TRBV6-2/TRBV6-3	medium-sized	NA	14
TGTGCCAGCAACCTCGGGGTCGGCACCCCGGAACAAGAGACCCAGTACTTC	CASNLGVGTPEQETQYF	TRBJ2-5	TRBV28	many	NA	17
TGTGCCAGCAGTTTGCAGACGGGGGCCTACGAGCAGTACTTC	CASSLQTGAYEQYF	TRBJ2-7	TRBV12-3/TRBV12-4	few	NA	14
TGCGCCAGCAGCTTAGGACAGCTCAGGACCAGGGATACGCAGTATTTT	CASSLGQLRTRDTQYF	TRBJ2-3	TRBV5-1	NA	NA	16
TGCAGTGCCCTAGAGGGGGCGTGGCTAGGAGAGACCCAGTACTTC	CSALEGAWLGETQYF	TRBJ2-5	TRBV20-1	NA	TRBD1	15
TGTGCCAGCAGTGAAACACTAGCGGTCTCCTACGAGCAGTACTTC	CASSETLAVSYEQYF	TRBJ2-7	TRBV2	many	TRBD2	15
TGCAGTGCTAGAGACCGAGCGGGGTACTACGAGCAGTACTTC	CSARDRAGYYEQYF	TRBJ2-7	TRBV20-1	few	TRBD2	14
TGCAGTGCCAGAACTCCAGGGGGTAAAACTGAAGCTTTCTTT	CSARTPGGKTEAFF	TRBJ1-1	TRBV20-1	NA	TRBD1	14
TGCAGTGCTAGAGCCCCATCATTAGCTCCCCAGCATTTT	CSARAPSLAPQHF	TRBJ1-5	TRBV20-1	NA	NA	13
TGTGCCAACACCAGGGAAGGTTACTACAATGAGCAGTTCTTC	CANTREGYYNEQFF	TRBJ2-1	TRBV6-2/TRBV6-3	NA	NA	14
TGCGCCAGCAGCTTGGCCGCGGTGGCTCAGGAGACCCAGTACTTC	CASSLAAVAQETQYF	TRBJ2-5	TRBV5-1	NA	NA	15
TGTGCCAGCAGTTTAAGCTATAGCAATCAGCCCCAGCATTTT	CASSLSYSNQPQHF	TRBJ1-5	TRBV28	many	NA	14
TGTGCCAGCTCACCGACAGAGCTAGGTGGAAACACCATATATTTT	CASSPTELGGNTIYF	TRBJ1-3	TRBV18	many	NA	15
TGTGCCTGGTGTTTGGGCAGCGCCGATAATTCACCCCTCCACTTT	CAWCLGSADNSPLHF	TRBJ1-6	TRBV30	NA	NA	15
TGCAGTGCTCCCCACGGAGGGTCACCCCTCCACTTT	CSAPHGGSPLHF	TRBJ1-6	TRBV20-1	NA	NA	12
TGTGCCAGCAGTTCCTTTAGCGGGAGGGAGACCCAGTACTTC	CASSSFSGRETQYF	TRBJ2-5	TRBV12-3/TRBV12-4	NA	TRBD2	14
TGCAGTGCTAGAGCGGGAGGAACAAGAACAGATACGCAGTATTTT	CSARAGGTRTDTQYF	TRBJ2-3	TRBV20-1	few	TRBD2	15
TGTGCCAGCAGTGAAAGCGGGGGGGCCGAGTACGAGCAGTACTTC	CASSESGGAEYEQYF	TRBJ2-7	TRBV2	NA	TRBD2	15
TGTGCCAGCAGTCCCCGACTAGCGGGACGGGCAGATACGCAGTATTTT	CASSPRLAGRADTQYF	TRBJ2-3	TRBV6-1	few	TRBD2	16
TGTGCCAGCAGTCCGCTCGCCCCGGGACTAGGCTACAATGAGCAGTTCTTC	CASSPLAPGLGYNEQFF	TRBJ2-1	TRBV28	NA	TRBD2	17
TGTGCCAGCAGCTTGGAAAGGGGAGGGTCCTACGAGCAGTACTTC	CASSLERGGSYEQYF	TRBJ2-7	TRBV5-7	medium-sized	TRBD2	15
TGTGCCAGCAACCCCAATTCGGCCGGAGAGACCCAGCACTTC	CASNPNSAGETQHF	TRBJ2-5	TRBV9	NA	NA	14
TGTGCCAGCGGCGCCCCGTGGGGTCAGCCCCAGCATTTT	CASGAPWGQPQHF	TRBJ1-5	TRBV7-8	NA	NA	13
TGTGCCAGCAGTCCTCACGGGAGGGATAGGGCCTATGGCTACACCTTC	CASSPHGRDRAYGYTF	TRBJ1-2	TRBV27	NA	NA	16
TGCGCCAGCAGCCGACGGACTAGGGGCGAGCAGTACTTC	CASSRRTRGEQYF	TRBJ2-7	TRBV7-3	few	TRBD2	13
TGTGCCAGCAGCCCCGGGGCGACGAACACCGGGGAGCTGTTTTTT	CASSPGATNTGELFF	TRBJ2-2	TRBV7-8	NA	NA	15
TGTGCCAGCAGCTTAAGGCCCACAACGGATACGCAGTATTTT	CASSLRPTTDTQYF	TRBJ2-3	TRBV11-1	NA	NA	14
TGTTCCAGCTGCGGGCTCCTCACAGATACGCAGTATTTT	CSSCGLLTDTQYF	TRBJ2-3	TRBV28	few	NA	13
TGTGCCAGCTCACCACGGCAGGGGCTCACCGGGGAGCTGTTTTTT	CASSPRQGLTGELFF	TRBJ2-2	TRBV18	many	NA	15
TGCGCCAGCAGCCAAGTGGGACAAATCACTGAAGCTTTCTTT	CASSQVGQITEAFF	TRBJ1-1	TRBV4-3	many	NA	14
TGCAGTGCTAGAACGGGCTTCTCCTACGAGCAGTACTTC	CSARTGFSYEQYF	TRBJ2-7	TRBV20-1	NA	NA	13
TGTGCCAGCAGGGAAGGACCGTATTCACCCCTCCACTTT	CASREGPYSPLHF	TRBJ1-6	TRBV6-1	few	NA	13
TGCAGTGCTAGAGAGGGACTAGCGGGGTTCTCCTACGAGCAGTACTTC	CSAREGLAGFSYEQYF	TRBJ2-7	TRBV20-1	many	TRBD2	16
TGTGCCAGCAGTTACTCGGGGGGTAGGAACACCGGGGAGCTGTTTTTT	CASSYSGGRNTGELFF	TRBJ2-2	TRBV6-2/TRBV6-3	many	NA	16
TGCGCCAGCAGCTCAAGGCCGGGACAGGTAACAAGTGAGCAGTTCTTC	CASSSRPGQVTSEQFF	TRBJ2-1	TRBV5-1	NA	TRBD1	16
TGTGCCAGCAGCTTACCGGGGTTCACTGAAGCTTTCTTT	CASSLPGFTEAFF	TRBJ1-1	TRBV7-2	many	NA	13